Only one count was recorded for the clone carrying this TCR beta chain. This sample is drawn from a study of technical replicates of blood from several donors. Assay: immunoSEQ multiplex PCR; the TCRdb copy retains only in-frame clones and omits some. The repertoire holds about 84,000 clones, just under 95% seen once, with more than 0.25% in the top ten. J lost 4 bases, V lost 3 bases, and 1 base had no gene match. The CDR3 runs 13 residues. Germline assignment: CDR1 MRHNA and CDR2 SNTAGT. This chain joins TRBV6-4 and TRBJ2-3; TRBD1 matches at 7 bases. This clonotype was sampled from a human donor in good health. The source material was T cells isolated from PBMCs. The CDR3 loop reads CASSEGGADTQYF. In DNA, the CDR3 is TGTGCCAGCAGTGAAGGGGGCGCAGATACGCAGTATTTT.